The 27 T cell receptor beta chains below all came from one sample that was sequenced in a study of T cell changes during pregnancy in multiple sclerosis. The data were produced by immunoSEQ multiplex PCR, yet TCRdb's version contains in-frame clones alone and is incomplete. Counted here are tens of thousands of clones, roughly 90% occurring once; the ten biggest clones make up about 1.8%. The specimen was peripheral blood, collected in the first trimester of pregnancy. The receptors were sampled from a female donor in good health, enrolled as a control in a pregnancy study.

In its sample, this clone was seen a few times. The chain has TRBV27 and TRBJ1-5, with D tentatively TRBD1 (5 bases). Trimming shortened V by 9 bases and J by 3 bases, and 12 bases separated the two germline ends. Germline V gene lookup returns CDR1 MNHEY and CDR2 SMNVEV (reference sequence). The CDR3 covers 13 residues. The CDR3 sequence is CASGGVNNQPQHF. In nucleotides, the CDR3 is TGTGCCAGTGGAGGGGTGAACAATCAGCCCCAGCATTTT.

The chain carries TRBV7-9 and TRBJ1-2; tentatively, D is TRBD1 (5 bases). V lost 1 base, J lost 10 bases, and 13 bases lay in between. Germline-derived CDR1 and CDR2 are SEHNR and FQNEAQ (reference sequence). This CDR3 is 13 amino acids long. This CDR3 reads CASSLGANGAYTF. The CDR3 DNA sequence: TGTGCCAGCAGCTTAGGGGCCAATGGGGCCTACACCTTC. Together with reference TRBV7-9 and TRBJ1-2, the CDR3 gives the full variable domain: DTGVSQNPRHKITKRGQNVTFRCDPISEHNRLYWYRQTLGQGPEFLTYFQNEAQLEKSRLLSDRFSAERPKGSFSTLEIQRTEQGDSAMYLCASSLGANGAYTFGSGTRLTVV.

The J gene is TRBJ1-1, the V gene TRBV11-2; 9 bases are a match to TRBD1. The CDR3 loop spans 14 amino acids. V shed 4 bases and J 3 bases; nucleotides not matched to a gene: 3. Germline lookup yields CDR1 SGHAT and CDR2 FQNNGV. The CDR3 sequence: CASSWTGADTEAFF. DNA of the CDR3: TGTGCCAGCAGCTGGACAGGGGCGGACACTGAAGCTTTCTTT.

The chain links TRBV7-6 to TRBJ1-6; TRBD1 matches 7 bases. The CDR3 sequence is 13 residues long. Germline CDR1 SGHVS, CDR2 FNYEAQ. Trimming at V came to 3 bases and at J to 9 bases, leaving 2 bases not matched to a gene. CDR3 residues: CASSLTGSSPLHF. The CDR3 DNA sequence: TGTGCCAGCAGCTTGACAGGGAGTTCACCCCTCCACTTT.

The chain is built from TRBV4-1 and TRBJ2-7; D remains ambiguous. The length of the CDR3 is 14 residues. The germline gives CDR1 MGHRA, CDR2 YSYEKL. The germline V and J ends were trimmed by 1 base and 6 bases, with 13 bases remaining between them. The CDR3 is CASSQVANRIEQYF. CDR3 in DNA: TGCGCCAGCAGCCAAGTAGCCAATCGGATCGAGCAGTACTTC.

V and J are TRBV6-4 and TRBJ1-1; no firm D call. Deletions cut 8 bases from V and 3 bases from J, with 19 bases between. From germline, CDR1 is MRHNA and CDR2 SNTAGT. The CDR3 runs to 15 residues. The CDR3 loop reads CASEHWAKRDTEAFF. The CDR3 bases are TGTGCCAGCGAACACTGGGCCAAGCGGGACACTGAAGCTTTCTTT.

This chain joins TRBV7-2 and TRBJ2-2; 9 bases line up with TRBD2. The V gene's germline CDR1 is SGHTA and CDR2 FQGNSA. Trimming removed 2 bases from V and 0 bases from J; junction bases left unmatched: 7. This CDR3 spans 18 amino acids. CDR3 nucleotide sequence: TGTGCCAGCAGCTTATTTCCAGCGGGGGGCTCGAACACCGGGGAGCTGTTTTTT. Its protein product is CASSLFPAGGSNTGELFF.

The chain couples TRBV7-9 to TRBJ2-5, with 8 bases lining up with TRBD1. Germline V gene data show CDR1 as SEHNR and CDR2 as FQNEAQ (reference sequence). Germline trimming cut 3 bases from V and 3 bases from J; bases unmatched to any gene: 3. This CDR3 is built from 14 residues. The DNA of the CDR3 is TGTGCCAGCAGCTTCCCGGACAGGGAAGAGACCCAGTACTTC. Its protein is CASSFPDREETQYF.

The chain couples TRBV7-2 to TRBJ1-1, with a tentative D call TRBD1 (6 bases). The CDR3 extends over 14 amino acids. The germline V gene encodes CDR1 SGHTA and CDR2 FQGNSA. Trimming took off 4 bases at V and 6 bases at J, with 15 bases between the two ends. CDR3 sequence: CASSSHRTAAEAFF. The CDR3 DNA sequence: TGTGCCAGCAGCTCCCACCGGACAGCGGCTGAAGCTTTCTTT.

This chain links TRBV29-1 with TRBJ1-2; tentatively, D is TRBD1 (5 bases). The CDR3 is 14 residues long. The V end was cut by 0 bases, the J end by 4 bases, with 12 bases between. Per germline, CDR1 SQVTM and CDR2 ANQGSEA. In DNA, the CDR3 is TGCAGCGTTGAAGATCGTGGGGCCCGCTATGGCTACACCTTC. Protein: CSVEDRGARYGYTF.

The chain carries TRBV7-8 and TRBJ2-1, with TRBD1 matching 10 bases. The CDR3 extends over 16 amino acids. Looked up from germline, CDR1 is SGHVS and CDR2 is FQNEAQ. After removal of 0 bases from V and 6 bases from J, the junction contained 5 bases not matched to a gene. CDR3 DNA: TGTGCCAGCAGCTTAGCAGCGGGACAGGGGACCAATGAGCAGTTCTTC. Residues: CASSLAAGQGTNEQFF.

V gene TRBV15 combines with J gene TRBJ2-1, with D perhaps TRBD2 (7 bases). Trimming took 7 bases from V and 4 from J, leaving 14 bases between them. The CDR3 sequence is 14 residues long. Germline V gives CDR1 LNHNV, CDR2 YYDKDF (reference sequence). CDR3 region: CATKEGGEYNEQFF. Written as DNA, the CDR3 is TGTGCCACCAAAGAGGGGGGGGAATACAATGAGCAGTTCTTC.

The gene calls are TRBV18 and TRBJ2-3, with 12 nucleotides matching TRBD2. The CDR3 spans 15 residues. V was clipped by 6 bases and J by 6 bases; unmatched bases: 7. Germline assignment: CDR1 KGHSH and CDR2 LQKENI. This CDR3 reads CASSTTSGGRDTQYF. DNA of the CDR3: TGTGCCAGCTCGACGACTAGCGGGGGCCGGGATACGCAGTATTTT.

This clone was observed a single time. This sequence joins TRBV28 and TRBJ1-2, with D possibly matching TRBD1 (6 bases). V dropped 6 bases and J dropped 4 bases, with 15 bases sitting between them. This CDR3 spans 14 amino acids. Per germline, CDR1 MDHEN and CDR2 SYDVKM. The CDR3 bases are TGTGCCAGCAGAGTGACAGGACGAGCCTATGGCTACACCTTC. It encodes CASRVTGRAYGYTF.

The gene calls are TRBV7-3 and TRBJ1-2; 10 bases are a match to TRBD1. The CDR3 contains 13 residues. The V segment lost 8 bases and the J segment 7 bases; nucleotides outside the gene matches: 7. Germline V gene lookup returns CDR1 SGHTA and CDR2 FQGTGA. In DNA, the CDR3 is TGTGCCAGCGGGACAGGGGTTAACACTGGCTACACCTTC. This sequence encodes CASGTGVNTGYTF. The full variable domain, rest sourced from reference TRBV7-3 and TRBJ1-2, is GAGVSQTPSNKVTEKGKYVELRCDPISGHTALYWYRQSLGQGPEFLIYFQGTGAADDSGLPNDRFFAVRPEGSVSTLKIQRTERGDSAVYLCASGTGVNTGYTFGSGTRLTVV.

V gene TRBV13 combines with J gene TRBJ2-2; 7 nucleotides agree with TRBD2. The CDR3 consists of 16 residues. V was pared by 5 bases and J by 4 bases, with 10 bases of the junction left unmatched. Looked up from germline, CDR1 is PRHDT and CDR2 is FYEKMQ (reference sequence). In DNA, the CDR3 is TGTGCCAGCAGCGGGGAGGGACGGCCCGGCACCGGGGAGCTGTTTTTT. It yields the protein CASSGEGRPGTGELFF.

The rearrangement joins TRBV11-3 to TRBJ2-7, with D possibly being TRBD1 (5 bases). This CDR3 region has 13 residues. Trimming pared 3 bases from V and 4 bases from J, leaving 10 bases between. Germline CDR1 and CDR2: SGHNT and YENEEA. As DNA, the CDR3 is TGTGCCAGCAGCTTGGCAGGGAATTACGAGCAGTACTTC. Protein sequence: CASSLAGNYEQYF.

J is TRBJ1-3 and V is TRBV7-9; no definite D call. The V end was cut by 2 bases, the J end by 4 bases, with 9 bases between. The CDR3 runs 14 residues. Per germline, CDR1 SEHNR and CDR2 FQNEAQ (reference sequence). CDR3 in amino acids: CASSLKGDGNTIYF. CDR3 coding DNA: TGTGCCAGCAGCTTAAAGGGAGACGGAAACACCATATATTTT.

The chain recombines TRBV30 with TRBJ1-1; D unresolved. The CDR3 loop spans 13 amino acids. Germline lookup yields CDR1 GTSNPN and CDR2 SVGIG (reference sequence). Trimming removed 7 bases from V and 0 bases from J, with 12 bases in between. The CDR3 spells CASLTRLNTEAFF. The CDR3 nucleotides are TGTGCCTCCTTAACTAGGTTGAACACTGAAGCTTTCTTT.

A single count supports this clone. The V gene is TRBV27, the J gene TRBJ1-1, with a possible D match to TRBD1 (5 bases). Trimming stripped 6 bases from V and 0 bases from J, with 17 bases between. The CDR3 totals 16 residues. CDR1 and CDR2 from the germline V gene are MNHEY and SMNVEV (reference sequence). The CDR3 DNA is TGTGCCAGCAGCCCTTCTTGGGGCAGGCTGAACACTGAAGCTTTCTTT. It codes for CASSPSWGRLNTEAFF.

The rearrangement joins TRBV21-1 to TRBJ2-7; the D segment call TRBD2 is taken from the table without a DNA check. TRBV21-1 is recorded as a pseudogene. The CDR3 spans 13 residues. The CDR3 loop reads CASSTRLTYEQYF. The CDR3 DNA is TGTGCCAGCAGCACGAGGTTAACCTACGAGCAGTACTTC.

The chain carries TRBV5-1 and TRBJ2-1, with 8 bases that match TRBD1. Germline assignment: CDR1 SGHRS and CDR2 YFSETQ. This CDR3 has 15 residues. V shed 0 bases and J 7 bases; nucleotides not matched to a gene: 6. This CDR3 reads CASSLAGQGSNEQFF. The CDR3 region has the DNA TGCGCCAGCAGCTTGGCCGGACAGGGCTCAAATGAGCAGTTCTTC.

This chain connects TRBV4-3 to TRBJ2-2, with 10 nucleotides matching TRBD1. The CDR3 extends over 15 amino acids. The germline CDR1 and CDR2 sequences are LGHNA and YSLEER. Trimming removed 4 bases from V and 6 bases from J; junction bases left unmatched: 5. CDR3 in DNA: TGCGCCAGCAGCCCCTGGGACAGGGGATCCGGGGAGCTGTTTTTT. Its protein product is CASSPWDRGSGELFF.

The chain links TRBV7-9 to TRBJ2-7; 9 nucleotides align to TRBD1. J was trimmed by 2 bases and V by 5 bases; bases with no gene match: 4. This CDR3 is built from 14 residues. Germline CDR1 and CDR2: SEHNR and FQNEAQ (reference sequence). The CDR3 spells CASSDGQGTYEQYF. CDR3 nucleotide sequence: TGTGCCAGCAGCGACGGACAGGGGACCTACGAGCAGTACTTC.

The chain's CDR3 is CASSLGAVTSYEQYF. The CDR3 region has the DNA TGTGCCAGCAGCTTGGGGGCAGTCACTTCCTACGAGCAGTACTTC. V and J are TRBV5-6 and TRBJ2-7; the D is unclear. Trimming took 0 bases from V and 1 from J, leaving 11 bases between them. In germline, CDR1 is SGHDT, CDR2 YYEEEE. CDR3 size: 15 residues.

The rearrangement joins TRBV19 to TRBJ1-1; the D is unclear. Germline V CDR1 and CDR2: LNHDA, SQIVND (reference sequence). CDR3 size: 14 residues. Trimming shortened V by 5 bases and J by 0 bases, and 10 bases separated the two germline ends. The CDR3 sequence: CASSPQTVNTEAFF. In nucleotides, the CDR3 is TGTGCCAGTAGTCCCCAAACAGTGAACACTGAAGCTTTCTTT.

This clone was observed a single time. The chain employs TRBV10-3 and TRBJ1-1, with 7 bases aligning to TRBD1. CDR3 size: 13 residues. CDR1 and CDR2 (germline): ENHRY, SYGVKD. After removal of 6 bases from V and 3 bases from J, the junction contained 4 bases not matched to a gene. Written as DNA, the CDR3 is TGTGCCATCAGCCCGACAGGGTACACTGAAGCTTTCTTT. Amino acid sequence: CAISPTGYTEAFF.